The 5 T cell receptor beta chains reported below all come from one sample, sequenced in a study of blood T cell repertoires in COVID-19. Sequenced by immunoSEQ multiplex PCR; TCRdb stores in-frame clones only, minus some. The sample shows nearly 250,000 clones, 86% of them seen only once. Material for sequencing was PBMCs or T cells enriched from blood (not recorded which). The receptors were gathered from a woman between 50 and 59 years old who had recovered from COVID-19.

This chain's CDR3 is CARGQGDCDEQFF. The CDR3, as DNA: TGTGCCAGAGGACAGGGGGATTGTGATGAGCAGTTCTTC. This chain uses TRBV3-1 (or the pseudogene TRBV3-2) with TRBJ2-1; TRBD1 aligns across 10 bases. Germline CDR1 LGHDT, CDR2 YNNKEL (reference sequence). Germline trimming cut 9 bases from V and 8 bases from J; bases unmatched to any gene: 7. The CDR3 consists of 13 residues.

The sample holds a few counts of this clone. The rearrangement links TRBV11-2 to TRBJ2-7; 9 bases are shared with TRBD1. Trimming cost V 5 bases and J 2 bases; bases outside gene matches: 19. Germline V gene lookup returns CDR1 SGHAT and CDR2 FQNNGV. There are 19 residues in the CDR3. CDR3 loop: CASSPLSRPRQGGTYEQYF. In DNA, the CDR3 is TGTGCCAGCAGCCCCTTGTCGCGGCCTCGACAGGGGGGGACCTACGAGCAGTACTTC.

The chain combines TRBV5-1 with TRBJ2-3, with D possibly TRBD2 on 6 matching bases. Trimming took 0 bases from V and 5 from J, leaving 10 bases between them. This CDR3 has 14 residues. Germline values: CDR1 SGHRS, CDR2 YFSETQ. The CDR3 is CASSLAWRGDTQYF. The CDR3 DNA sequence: TGCGCCAGCAGCTTGGCCTGGAGGGGAGATACGCAGTATTTT.

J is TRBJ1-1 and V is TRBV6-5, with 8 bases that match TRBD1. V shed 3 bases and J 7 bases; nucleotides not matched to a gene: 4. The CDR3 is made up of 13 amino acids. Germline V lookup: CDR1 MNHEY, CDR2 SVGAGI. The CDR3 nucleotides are TGTGCCAGCAGTTATCGGACAGGGCTTGAAGCTTTCTTT. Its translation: CASSYRTGLEAFF.

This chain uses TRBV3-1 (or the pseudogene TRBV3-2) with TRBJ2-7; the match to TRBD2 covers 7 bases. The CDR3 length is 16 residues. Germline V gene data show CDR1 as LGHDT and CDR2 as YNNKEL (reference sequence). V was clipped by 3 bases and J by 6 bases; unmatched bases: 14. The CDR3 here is CASSQGSGTTGREQYF. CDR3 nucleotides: TGTGCCAGCAGCCAGGGATCCGGGACTACAGGTCGCGAGCAGTACTTC.